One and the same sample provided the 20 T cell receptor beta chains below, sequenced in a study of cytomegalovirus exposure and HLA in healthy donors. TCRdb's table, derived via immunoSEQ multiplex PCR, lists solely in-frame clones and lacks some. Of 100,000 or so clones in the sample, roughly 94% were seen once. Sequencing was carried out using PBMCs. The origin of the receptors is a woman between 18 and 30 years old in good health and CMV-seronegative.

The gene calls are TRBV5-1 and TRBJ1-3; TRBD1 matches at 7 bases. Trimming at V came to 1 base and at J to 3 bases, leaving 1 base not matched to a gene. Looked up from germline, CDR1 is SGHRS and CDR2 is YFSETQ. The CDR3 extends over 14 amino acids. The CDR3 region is CASSLTGDGNTIYF. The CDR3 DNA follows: TGCGCCAGCAGCTTGACAGGGGATGGAAACACCATATATTTT. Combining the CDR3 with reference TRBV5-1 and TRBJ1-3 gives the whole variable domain KAGVTQTPRYLIKTRGQQVTLSCSPISGHRSVSWYQQTPGQGLQFLFEYFSETQRNKGNFPGRFSGRQFSNSRSEMNVSTLELGDSALYLCASSLTGDGNTIYFGEGSWLTVV.

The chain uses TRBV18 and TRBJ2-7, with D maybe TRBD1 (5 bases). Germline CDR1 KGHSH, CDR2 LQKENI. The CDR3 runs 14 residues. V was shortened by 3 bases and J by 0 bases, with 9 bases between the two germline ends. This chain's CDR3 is CASSPLQASYEQYF. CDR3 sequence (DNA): TGTGCCAGCTCACCGTTACAGGCCTCCTACGAGCAGTACTTC.

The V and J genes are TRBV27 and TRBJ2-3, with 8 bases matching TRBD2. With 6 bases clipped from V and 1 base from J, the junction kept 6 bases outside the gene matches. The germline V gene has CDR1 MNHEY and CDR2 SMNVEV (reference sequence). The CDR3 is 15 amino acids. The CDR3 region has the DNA TGTGCCAGCAGCTTTACTAGCGGTGGCACAGATACGCAGTATTTT. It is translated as CASSFTSGGTDTQYF.

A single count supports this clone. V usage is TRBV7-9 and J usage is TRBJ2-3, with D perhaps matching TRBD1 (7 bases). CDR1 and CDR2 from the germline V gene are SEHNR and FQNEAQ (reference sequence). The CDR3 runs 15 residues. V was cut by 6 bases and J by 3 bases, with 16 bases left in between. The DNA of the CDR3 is TGTGCCAGCAGGCCCCAGGGGGGTTGGACAGATACGCAGTATTTT. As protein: CASRPQGGWTDTQYF.

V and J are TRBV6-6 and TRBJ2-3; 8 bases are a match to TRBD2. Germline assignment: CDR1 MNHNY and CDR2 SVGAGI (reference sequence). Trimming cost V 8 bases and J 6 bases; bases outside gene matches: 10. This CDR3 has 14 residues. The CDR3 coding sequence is TGTGCCAGCGCCGGGCTAGCGGGTCCGGATACGCAGTATTTT. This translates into CASAGLAGPDTQYF.

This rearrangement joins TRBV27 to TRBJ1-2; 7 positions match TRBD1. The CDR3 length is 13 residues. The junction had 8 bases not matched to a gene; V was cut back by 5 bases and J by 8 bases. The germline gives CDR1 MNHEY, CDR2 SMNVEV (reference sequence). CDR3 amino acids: CASSPRDRGGYTF. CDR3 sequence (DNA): TGTGCCAGCAGTCCTCGGGACAGAGGAGGCTACACCTTC.

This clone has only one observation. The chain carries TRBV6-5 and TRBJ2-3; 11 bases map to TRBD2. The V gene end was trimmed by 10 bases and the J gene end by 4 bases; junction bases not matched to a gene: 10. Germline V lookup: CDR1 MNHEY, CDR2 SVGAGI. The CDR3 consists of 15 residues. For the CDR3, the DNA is TGTGCCACCTCCCCCGGGACTAGCGGTGCAGATACGCAGTATTTT. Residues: CATSPGTSGADTQYF.

CDR3 sequence: CASSPPSSEVPEQFF. The DNA for the CDR3 is TGTGCCAGCAGCCCCCCCTCTTCAGAGGTGCCTGAGCAGTTCTTC. V gene TRBV5-6 combines with J gene TRBJ2-1; no firm D call. V shed 4 bases and J shed 9 bases, with 20 bases lying between them. The germline CDR1 and CDR2 sequences are SGHDT and YYEEEE. The CDR3 covers 15 residues.

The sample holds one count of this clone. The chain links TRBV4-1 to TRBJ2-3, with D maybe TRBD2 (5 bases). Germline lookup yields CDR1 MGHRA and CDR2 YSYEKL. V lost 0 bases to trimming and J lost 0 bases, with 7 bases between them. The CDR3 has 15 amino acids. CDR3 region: CASSQERGSTDTQYF. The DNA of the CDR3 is TGCGCCAGCAGCCAAGAACGGGGTAGCACAGATACGCAGTATTTT.

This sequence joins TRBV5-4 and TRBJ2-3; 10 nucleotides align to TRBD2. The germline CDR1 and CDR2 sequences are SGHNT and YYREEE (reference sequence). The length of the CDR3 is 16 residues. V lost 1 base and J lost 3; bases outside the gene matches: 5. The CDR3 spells CASSLSAGGRTDTQYF. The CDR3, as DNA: TGTGCCAGCAGCTTGTCAGCGGGGGGGCGAACAGATACGCAGTATTTT.

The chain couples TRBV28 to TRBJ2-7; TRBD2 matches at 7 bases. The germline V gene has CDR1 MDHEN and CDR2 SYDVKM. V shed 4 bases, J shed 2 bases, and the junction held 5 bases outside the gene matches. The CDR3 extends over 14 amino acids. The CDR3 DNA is TGTGCCAGCAGTTGGGCTAGCGGTCCCTACGAGCAGTACTTC. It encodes CASSWASGPYEQYF.

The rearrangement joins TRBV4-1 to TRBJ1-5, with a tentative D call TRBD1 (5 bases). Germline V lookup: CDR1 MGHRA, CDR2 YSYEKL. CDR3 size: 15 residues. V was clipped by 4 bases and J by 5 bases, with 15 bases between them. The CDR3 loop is CASSLPGDGHQPQHF. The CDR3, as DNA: TGCGCCAGCAGCCTACCGGGGGACGGCCATCAGCCCCAGCATTTT.

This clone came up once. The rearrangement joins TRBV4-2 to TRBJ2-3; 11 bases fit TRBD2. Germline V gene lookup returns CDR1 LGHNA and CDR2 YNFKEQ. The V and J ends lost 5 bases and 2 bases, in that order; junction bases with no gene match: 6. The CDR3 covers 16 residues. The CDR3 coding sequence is TGTGCCAGCAGCACGGGACTAGCGGCGACCACAGATACGCAGTATTTT. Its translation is CASSTGLAATTDTQYF.

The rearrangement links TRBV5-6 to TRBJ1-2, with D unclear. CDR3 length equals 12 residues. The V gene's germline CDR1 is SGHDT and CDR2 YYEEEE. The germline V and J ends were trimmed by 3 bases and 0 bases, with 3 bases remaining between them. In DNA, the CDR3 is TGTGCCAGCAGCTATACTAACTATGGCTACACCTTC. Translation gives CASSYTNYGYTF.

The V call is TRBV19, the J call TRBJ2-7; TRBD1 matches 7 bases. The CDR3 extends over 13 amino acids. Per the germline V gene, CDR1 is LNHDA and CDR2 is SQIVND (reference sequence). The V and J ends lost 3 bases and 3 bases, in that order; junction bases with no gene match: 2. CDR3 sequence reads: CASSMWDSYEQYF. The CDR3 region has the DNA TGTGCCAGTAGTATGTGGGACAGCTACGAGCAGTACTTC.

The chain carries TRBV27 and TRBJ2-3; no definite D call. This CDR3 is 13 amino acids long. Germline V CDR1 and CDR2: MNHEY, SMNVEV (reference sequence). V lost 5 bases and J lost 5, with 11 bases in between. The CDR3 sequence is CASSPSPGDTQYF. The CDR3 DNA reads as TGTGCCAGCAGTCCTTCTCCGGGAGATACGCAGTATTTT.

The CDR3 is CASSFGTSGYTDTQYF. The CDR3, as DNA: TGTGCCAGCAGTTTCGGGACTAGCGGATACACAGATACGCAGTATTTT. The chain employs TRBV27 and TRBJ2-3, with TRBD2 matching 11 bases. V gave up 3 bases and J gave up 2 bases; unmatched junction bases: 4. Germline lookup yields CDR1 MNHEY and CDR2 SMNVEV (reference sequence). This CDR3 contains 16 residues.

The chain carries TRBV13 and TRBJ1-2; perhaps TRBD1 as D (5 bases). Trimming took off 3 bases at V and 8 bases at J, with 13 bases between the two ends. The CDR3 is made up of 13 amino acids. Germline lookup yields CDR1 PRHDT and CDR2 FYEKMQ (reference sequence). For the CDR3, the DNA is TGTGCCAGCAGCTTCGCCGGGACTCAAGGCTACACCTTC. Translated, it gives CASSFAGTQGYTF.

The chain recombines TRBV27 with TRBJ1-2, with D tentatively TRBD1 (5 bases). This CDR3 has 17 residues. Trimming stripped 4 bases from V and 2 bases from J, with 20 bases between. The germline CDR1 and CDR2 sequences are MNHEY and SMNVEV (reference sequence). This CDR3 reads CASSSRGLNRGNYGYTF. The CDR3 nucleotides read TGTGCCAGCAGTTCTCGGGGCCTGAATCGGGGGAACTATGGCTACACCTTC.

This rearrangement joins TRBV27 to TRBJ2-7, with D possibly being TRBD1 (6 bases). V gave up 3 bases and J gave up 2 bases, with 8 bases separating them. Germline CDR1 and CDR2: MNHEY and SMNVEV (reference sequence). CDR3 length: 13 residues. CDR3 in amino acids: CASSLAGAYEQYF. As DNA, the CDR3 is TGTGCCAGCAGTTTGGCAGGGGCCTACGAGCAGTACTTC.